The clone carrying this T cell receptor (beta chain) was counted many times. What it recognizes is unknown. One junction end does not reproduce the germline sequence, and a read error may be involved. These data originate in a study of Graves' ophthalmopathy and Graves' hyperthyroidism. Researchers took RNA transcripts and amplified TCR beta CDR3 regions from them. First-round RT-PCR with HTBI primers preceded a second-round multiplex PCR. TCRdb analysed the multiplex PCR reads with MiXCR anew, one entry per CDR3 protein. The table records 300,000 to 400,000 distinct CDR3 sequences, 15% to 20% of them present only once. Every ophthalmopathy donor presented moderate-to-severe activity, CAS ≥3, NOSPECS ≥4 and duration under 3 months. Orbital computed tomography and thyroid ultrasound, along with TRAb, serum thyroxine and clinical symptoms, underpinned diagnosis. Germline V CDR1 and CDR2: LGHNT, FRNRAP. This CDR3 contains 16 residues.

Study observations and caveats: Cross-validated, the 13-signature model showed 87.88%/81.08% sensitivity/specificity, and 80%/75% in the test set.

The receptor comes from an adult man with Graves' ophthalmopathy. Specimen: peripheral blood. The chain uses TRBV12-5 and TRBJ2-2; a possible D gene is TRBD2 (6 bases). The CDR3: CASGLVTGVNIGELFF. The CDR3 DNA reads as TGTGCTAGTGGTTTGGTAACGGGGGTGAACATCGGGGAGCTGTTTTTT.